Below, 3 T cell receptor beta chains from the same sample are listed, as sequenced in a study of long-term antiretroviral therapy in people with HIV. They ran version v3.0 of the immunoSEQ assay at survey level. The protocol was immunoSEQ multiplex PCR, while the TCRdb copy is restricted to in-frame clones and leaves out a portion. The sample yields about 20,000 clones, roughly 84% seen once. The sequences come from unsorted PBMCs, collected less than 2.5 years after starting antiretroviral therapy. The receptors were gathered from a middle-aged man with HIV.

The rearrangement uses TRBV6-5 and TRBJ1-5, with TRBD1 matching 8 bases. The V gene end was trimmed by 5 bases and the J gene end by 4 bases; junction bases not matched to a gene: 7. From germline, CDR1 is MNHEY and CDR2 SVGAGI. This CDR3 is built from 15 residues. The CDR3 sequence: CASSPRTGPNQPQHF. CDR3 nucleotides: TGTGCCAGCAGTCCAAGGACAGGGCCAAATCAGCCCCAGCATTTT.

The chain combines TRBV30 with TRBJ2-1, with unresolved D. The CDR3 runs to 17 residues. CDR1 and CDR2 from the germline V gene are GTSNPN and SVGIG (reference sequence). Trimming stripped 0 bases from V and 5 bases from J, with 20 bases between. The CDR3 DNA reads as TGTGCCTGGAGTGTGTTGCACTTTAAGGGTTTCAACAATGAGCAGTTCTTC. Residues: CAWSVLHFKGFNNEQFF.

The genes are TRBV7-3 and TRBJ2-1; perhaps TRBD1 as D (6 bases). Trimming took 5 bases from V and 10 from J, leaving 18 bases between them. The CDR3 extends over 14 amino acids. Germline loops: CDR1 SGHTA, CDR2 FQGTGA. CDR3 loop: CASSPLSTGSEQFF. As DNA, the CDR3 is TGTGCCAGCAGCCCCCTATCGACAGGAAGCGAGCAGTTCTTC.